The 26 T cell receptor beta chains listed next were all sequenced from one sample in a study of T cell changes during pregnancy in multiple sclerosis. This table comes from immunoSEQ multiplex PCR, and its TCRdb copy is limited to in-frame clones, with some not included. The sample lists tens of thousands of clones; more than 85% were seen once. Sequences were derived from peripheral blood, sampled in the first trimester of pregnancy. The source is a female donor in good health, enrolled as a control in a pregnancy study.

The chain has TRBV7-2 and TRBJ1-2; D uncertain. Germline CDR1 SGHTA, CDR2 FQGNSA. Trimming shortened V by 5 bases and J by 8 bases, and 21 bases separated the two germline ends. The CDR3 is 15 amino acids. The CDR3 loop is CASSVGLVSRGGYTF. In DNA form, the CDR3 reads TGTGCCAGCAGCGTGGGCCTTGTGAGTCGCGGGGGCTACACCTTC.

The genes are TRBV30 and TRBJ1-4; the match to TRBD1 covers 8 bases. Germline CDR1 and CDR2: GTSNPN and SVGIG (reference sequence). The CDR3 is made up of 14 amino acids. J lost 3 bases, V lost 4 bases, and 4 bases had no gene match. CDR3 nucleotides: TGTGCCTGGACAAGGGGACAGGCTAATGAAAAACTGTTTTTT. Translating it yields CAWTRGQANEKLFF.

CDR3 in amino acids: CASSEGQGGSYEQYF. In nucleotides, the CDR3 is TGTGCCAGCAGTGAAGGACAGGGGGGCTCCTACGAGCAGTACTTC. The genes are TRBV6-1 and TRBJ2-7; 9 positions match TRBD1. The germline V gene encodes CDR1 MNHNS and CDR2 SASEGT. This CDR3 has 15 residues. The V gene end was trimmed by 1 base and the J gene end by 0 bases; junction bases not matched to a gene: 1.

The J gene is TRBJ1-3, the V gene TRBV21-1; the table calls TRBD1, which could not be checked here. TRBV21-1 is termed a pseudogene. The CDR3 is 17 residues long. DNA for the CDR3: TGTGCCAGCAGCGCGCCTGCAGGGGGCCTCGCTGGAAACACCATATATTTT. This gives the protein CASSAPAGGLAGNTIYF.

This chain uses TRBV2 with TRBJ2-1; 9 nucleotides match TRBD2. The CDR3 covers 15 residues. V lost 6 bases, J lost 5 bases, and 8 bases stayed unmatched. Germline loops: CDR1 SNHLY, CDR2 FYNNEI. The CDR3 DNA reads as TGTGCCAGCAGCGCGAGCGGGGGGTCCGACAATGAGCAGTTCTTC. It specifies CASSASGGSDNEQFF.

The V and J genes are TRBV6-4 and TRBJ2-1; possibly TRBD1 for D (5 bases). V lost 8 bases and J lost 2, with 10 bases in between. The CDR3 has 13 amino acids. Germline lookup yields CDR1 MRHNA and CDR2 SNTAGT. In nucleotides, the CDR3 is TGTGCCAGCGGGGCAACGGCCTACAATGAGCAGTTCTTC. Protein sequence: CASGATAYNEQFF.

The chain is built from TRBV11-3 and TRBJ2-4; 7 bases align to TRBD2. Germline V gene data show CDR1 as SGHNT and CDR2 as YENEEA. CDR3 length: 13 residues. V was clipped by 1 base and J by 13 bases; unmatched bases: 7. Written as DNA, the CDR3 is TGTGCCAGCAGCTTAGGTGTTAGCGGGCCGCAGTACTTC. Residues: CASSLGVSGPQYF.

J is TRBJ2-5 and V is TRBV4-3; D may be TRBD1 (5 bases). CDR1 is LGHNA and CDR2 is YSLEER in the germline V gene. V shed 0 bases and J shed 0 bases, with 14 bases lying between them. The CDR3 loop spans 17 amino acids. Here the CDR3 DNA reads TGCGCCAGCAGCCAAGACCCCAGGGCCTATTACCAAGAGACCCAGTACTTC. This translates into CASSQDPRAYYQETQYF.

The rearrangement joins TRBV6-1 to TRBJ1-1, with D unresolved. The CDR3 sequence is 14 residues long. V lost 2 bases, J lost 8 bases, and 15 bases lay in between. CDR1 and CDR2 (germline): MNHNS, SASEGT. The CDR3 DNA reads as TGTGCCAGCAGTGAATCGCCGGGGTCGTGGGAAGCTTTCTTT. Translation: CASSESPGSWEAFF.

This clone was counted a few times. V gene TRBV2 combines with J gene TRBJ1-6, with no clear D. Germline CDR1 reads SNHLY; CDR2 reads FYNNEI. There are 16 residues in the CDR3. Between the trimmed V and J ends, which lost 4 bases and 8 bases, there was a span of 18 bases. The chain's CDR3 is CASSATGGRGDSPLHF. Written as DNA, the CDR3 is TGTGCCAGCAGTGCGACTGGAGGGAGAGGAGATTCACCCCTCCACTTT.

The chain carries TRBV9 and TRBJ1-2, with TRBD1 matching over 7 bases. Germline V CDR1 and CDR2: SGDLS, YYNGEE. The ends lost 3 bases at V and 4 bases at J; junction bases unmatched: 15. The CDR3 spans 17 residues. CDR3 nucleotide sequence: TGTGCCAGCAGCGCGCCCCTTCCGGGACAGACAGGCTATGGCTACACCTTC. It translates to CASSAPLPGQTGYGYTF.

The chain has TRBV27 and TRBJ1-1, with D maybe TRBD1 (6 bases). Germline V gene sequence: CDR1 MNHEY, CDR2 SMNVEV (reference sequence). Between the trimmed V and J ends, which lost 4 bases and 4 bases, there was a span of 19 bases. This CDR3 region has 16 residues. CDR3 in amino acids: CASSSHPSGTSTEAFF. The CDR3 bases are TGTGCCAGCAGTTCCCACCCTTCCGGGACATCCACTGAAGCTTTCTTT.

V gene TRBV29-1 combines with J gene TRBJ1-2; a weak D match, TRBD1 (6 bases). Trimming took off 1 base at V and 1 base at J, with 19 bases between the two ends. The length of the CDR3 is 17 residues. The germline CDR1 and CDR2 sequences are SQVTM and ANQGSEA. CDR3: CSVEAYEGQGFNYGYTF. The DNA of the CDR3 is TGCAGCGTTGAAGCTTATGAAGGGCAGGGGTTTAACTATGGCTACACCTTC.

The chain uses TRBV6-5 and TRBJ2-2; TRBD1 aligns across 10 bases. The CDR3 covers 15 residues. Germline V gives CDR1 MNHEY, CDR2 SVGAGI. The ends lost 2 bases at V and 8 bases at J; junction bases unmatched: 5. DNA of the CDR3: TGTGCCAGCAGTTACAAGACAGGGGGCGCGGGGGAGCTGTTTTTT. Residues: CASSYKTGGAGELFF.

J is TRBJ1-1 and V is TRBV6-1, with 8 bases aligning to TRBD1. CDR3 length: 14 residues. Germline CDR1 reads MNHNS; CDR2 reads SASEGT. The V and J ends lost 6 bases and 4 bases, in that order; junction bases with no gene match: 7. The CDR3 reads CASSGTGGITEAFF. CDR3 nucleotides: TGTGCCAGCAGCGGGACAGGCGGTATCACTGAAGCTTTCTTT.

The chain links TRBV27 to TRBJ2-7; 9 nucleotides line up with TRBD1. J gave up 6 bases and V 8 bases, and 11 bases lay outside the gene matches. Per the germline V gene, CDR1 is MNHEY and CDR2 is SMNVEV (reference sequence). The CDR3 spans 14 residues. CDR3 protein: CASEKGQGIGEQYF. The CDR3 DNA sequence: TGTGCCAGCGAAAAGGGACAGGGAATAGGCGAGCAGTACTTC.

The J gene is TRBJ1-5, the V gene TRBV19; D is possibly TRBD1 (6 bases). The germline CDR1 and CDR2 sequences are LNHDA and SQIVND (reference sequence). Trimming removed 9 bases at V and 6 bases at J, with 18 bases between. This CDR3 contains 14 residues. For the CDR3, the DNA is TGTGCCAGCTCCCCCCGGGACAATCGTCAGCCCCAGCATTTT. The encoded protein is CASSPRDNRQPQHF.

The chain has TRBV28 and TRBJ1-4, with TRBD1 matching over 10 bases. This CDR3 has 17 residues. The germline CDR1 and CDR2 sequences are MDHEN and SYDVKM. V shed 5 bases and J 7 bases; nucleotides not matched to a gene: 13. Here the CDR3 DNA reads TGTGCCAGCAGTCTACGCTCGGGACAGGGGATTGTTGAAAAACTGTTTTTT. It yields the protein CASSLRSGQGIVEKLFF.

The rearrangement joins TRBV7-2 to TRBJ1-2; D uncertain. There are 13 residues in the CDR3. CDR1 and CDR2 from the germline V gene are SGHTA and FQGNSA. V shed 3 bases and J shed 5 bases, with 10 bases lying between them. The CDR3 DNA reads as TGTGCCAGCAGCTTGGGCCGGAATTATGGCTACACCTTC. This gives the protein CASSLGRNYGYTF.

V is TRBV18 and J is TRBJ1-2; TRBD1 might be the D (5 bases). Germline-derived CDR1 and CDR2 are KGHSH and LQKENI. The germline V and J ends were trimmed by 2 bases and 7 bases, with 26 bases remaining between them. The CDR3 loop spans 18 amino acids. CDR3 in DNA: TGTGCCAGCTCACCATGGGGGGGTACGGATCGGGGAGTTTCTGGCTACACCTTC. Amino acid sequence: CASSPWGGTDRGVSGYTF.

V is TRBV6-1 and J is TRBJ2-5, with 7 nucleotides matching TRBD1. This CDR3 is built from 14 residues. In germline, CDR1 is MNHNS, CDR2 SASEGT. J gave up 2 bases and V 3 bases, and 3 bases lay outside the gene matches. CDR3: CASSDRGKQETQYF. The CDR3 DNA reads as TGTGCCAGCAGTGACAGGGGGAAGCAAGAGACCCAGTACTTC.

The chain employs TRBV4-3 and TRBJ1-5, with unresolved D. V was shortened by 4 bases and J by 5 bases, with 9 bases between the two germline ends. CDR3 length: 13 amino acids. Germline V gene data show CDR1 as LGHNA and CDR2 as YSLEER. CDR3 residues: CASSRGTDQPQHF. The CDR3 DNA follows: TGCGCCAGCAGCCGAGGCACGGATCAGCCCCAGCATTTT.

This chain links TRBV11-2 with TRBJ2-4, with D possibly matching TRBD1 (5 bases). Trimming removed 3 bases from V and 9 bases from J, with 12 bases in between. The germline V gene has CDR1 SGHAT and CDR2 FQNNGV. The CDR3 contains 13 residues. The CDR3 loop is CASSLSKGPIQYF. CDR3 DNA sequence: TGTGCCAGCAGCTTGTCAAAGGGGCCCATTCAGTACTTC.

This chain links TRBV5-1 with TRBJ2-2, with 9 bases lining up with TRBD1. The V segment lost 3 bases and the J segment 4 bases; nucleotides outside the gene matches: 4. The CDR3 is 15 amino acids. Germline lookup yields CDR1 SGHRS and CDR2 YFSETQ. The CDR3 DNA follows: TGCGCCAGCAGCTCACAGGGGGCGCTCACCGGGGAGCTGTTTTTT. Its protein is CASSSQGALTGELFF.

This chain connects TRBV9 to TRBJ2-5, with D perhaps matching TRBD1 (5 bases). V was cut by 0 bases and J by 5 bases, with 14 bases left in between. The CDR3 covers 15 residues. Germline V gene sequence: CDR1 SGDLS, CDR2 YYNGEE. The CDR3 loop is CASSVEAGLFETQYF. The CDR3 DNA sequence: TGTGCCAGCAGCGTAGAAGCAGGGCTTTTTGAGACCCAGTACTTC.

The chain links TRBV4-2 to TRBJ2-1, with 11 bases aligning to TRBD2. In germline, CDR1 is LGHNA, CDR2 YNFKEQ. The CDR3 sequence is 15 residues long. V dropped 4 bases and J dropped 9; count of bases not matched to a gene: 8. The CDR3 DNA reads TGTGCCAGCAGCCGCCCGGGACTAGCGGCGGGTGAGCAGTTCTTC. Its protein product is CASSRPGLAAGEQFF.